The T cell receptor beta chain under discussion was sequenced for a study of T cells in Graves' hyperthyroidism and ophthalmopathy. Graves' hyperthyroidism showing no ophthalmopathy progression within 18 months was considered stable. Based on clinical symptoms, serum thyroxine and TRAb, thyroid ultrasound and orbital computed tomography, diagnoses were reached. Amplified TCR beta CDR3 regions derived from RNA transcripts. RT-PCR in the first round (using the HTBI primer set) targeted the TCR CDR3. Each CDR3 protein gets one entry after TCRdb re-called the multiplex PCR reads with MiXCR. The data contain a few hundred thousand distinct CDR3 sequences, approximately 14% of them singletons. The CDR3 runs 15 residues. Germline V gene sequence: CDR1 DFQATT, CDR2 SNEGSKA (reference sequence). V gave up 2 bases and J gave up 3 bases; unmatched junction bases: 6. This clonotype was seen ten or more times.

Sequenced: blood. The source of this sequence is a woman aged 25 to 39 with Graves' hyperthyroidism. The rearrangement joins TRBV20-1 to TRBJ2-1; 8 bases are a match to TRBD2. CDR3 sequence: CSARPTGTSYNEQFF. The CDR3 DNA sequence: TGCAGTGCTAGACCTACCGGGACTAGCTACAATGAGCAGTTCTTC.